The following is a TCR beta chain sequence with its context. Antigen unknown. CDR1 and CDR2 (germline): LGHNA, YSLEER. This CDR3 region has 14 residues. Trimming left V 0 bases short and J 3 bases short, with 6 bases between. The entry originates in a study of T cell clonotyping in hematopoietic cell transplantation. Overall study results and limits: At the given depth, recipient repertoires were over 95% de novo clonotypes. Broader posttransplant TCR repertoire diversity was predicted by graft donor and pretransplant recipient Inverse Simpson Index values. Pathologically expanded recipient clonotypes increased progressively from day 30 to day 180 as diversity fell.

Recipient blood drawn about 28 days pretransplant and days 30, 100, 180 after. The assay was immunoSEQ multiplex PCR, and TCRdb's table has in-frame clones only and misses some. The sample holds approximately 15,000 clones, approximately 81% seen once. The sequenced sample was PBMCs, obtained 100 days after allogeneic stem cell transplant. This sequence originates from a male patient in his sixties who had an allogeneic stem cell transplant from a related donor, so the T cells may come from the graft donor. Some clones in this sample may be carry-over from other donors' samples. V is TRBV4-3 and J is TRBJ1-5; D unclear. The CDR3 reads CASSQDFVNQPQHF. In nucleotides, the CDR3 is TGCGCCAGCAGCCAAGATTTTGTCAATCAGCCCCAGCATTTT.